These 8 T cell receptor beta chains originate from one sample sequenced in a study of blood T cell repertoires in COVID-19. The method was immunoSEQ multiplex PCR; TCRdb's version includes in-frame clones alone and lacks a portion of them. This table holds 65,000 to 95,000 clones, roughly 87% found once. The sample comprised peripheral blood. These TCRs come from a young man with acute or convalescent COVID-19.

The CDR3 region has the DNA TGTGCCAGCAGTTTGACTCTGAGCGAGCAGTACTTC. Amino acid sequence: CASSLTLSEQYF. The chain uses TRBV6-2 or TRBV6-3 and TRBJ2-7; no clear D gene. The CDR3 extends over 12 amino acids. Trimming cost V 4 bases and J 6 bases, with 10 bases left between them. Germline V gives CDR1 MNHEY, CDR2 SVGEGT.

V usage is TRBV7-9 and J usage is TRBJ2-3; 9 nucleotides align to TRBD2. In germline, CDR1 is SEHNR, CDR2 FQNEAQ (reference sequence). The trim removed 1 base at V and 2 bases at J, leaving 4 bases unmatched. The length of the CDR3 is 16 residues. The CDR3 region is CASSLGGRDLTDTQYF. In DNA form, the CDR3 reads TGTGCCAGCAGCTTAGGCGGGAGGGACCTCACAGATACGCAGTATTTT.

For the CDR3, the DNA is TGCGCCAGCAGCCTCCTGACAGGGGGAGTCTACGAGCAGTACTTC. This encodes CASSLLTGGVYEQYF. V and J are TRBV5-1 and TRBJ2-7; 9 nucleotides line up with TRBD1. Trimming took 4 bases from V and 3 from J; bases not matched to a gene: 8. CDR3 size: 15 residues. CDR1 and CDR2 (germline): SGHRS, YFSETQ.

This clone was seen only once. V and J are TRBV5-6 and TRBJ2-7, with 8 bases aligning to TRBD1. CDR1 is SGHDT and CDR2 is YYEEEE in the germline V gene. After removal of 4 bases from V and 5 bases from J, the junction contained 5 bases not matched to a gene. This CDR3 region has 13 residues. CDR3 in DNA: TGTGCCAGCAGCGTAGGACAGGGCCACGAGCAGTACTTC. The encoded protein is CASSVGQGHEQYF.

The rearrangement uses TRBV9 and TRBJ2-2, with D possibly being TRBD1 (6 bases). This CDR3 is built from 15 residues. Germline V gene lookup returns CDR1 SGDLS and CDR2 YYNGEE. V was trimmed by 3 bases and J by 7 bases, leaving 16 bases between them. CDR3 sequence (DNA): TGTGCCAGCAGCGGCAAGTTGGGGGCGTACGGGGAGCTGTTTTTT. Translation gives CASSGKLGAYGELFF.

The chain combines TRBV5-1 with TRBJ1-6, with D perhaps TRBD1 (5 bases). This CDR3 is built from 16 residues. CDR1 and CDR2 from the germline V gene are SGHRS and YFSETQ. V dropped 1 base and J dropped 6 bases, with 14 bases sitting between them. In nucleotides, the CDR3 is TGCGCCAGCAGCTTGCCGGGCCAGGGTAGTAATTCACCCCTCCACTTT. As protein: CASSLPGQGSNSPLHF.

The rearrangement joins TRBV27 to TRBJ2-7, with 9 bases that match TRBD2. Germline V CDR1 and CDR2: MNHEY, SMNVEV (reference sequence). The CDR3 covers 14 residues. V shed 6 bases, J shed 2 bases, and the junction held 5 bases outside the gene matches. CDR3 sequence reads: CASSRREGPYEQYF. The CDR3 nucleotides are TGTGCCAGCAGCCGGCGGGAGGGACCCTACGAGCAGTACTTC.

V and J are TRBV11-3 and TRBJ2-3, with TRBD2 matching 7 bases. Germline CDR1 and CDR2: SGHNT and YENEEA. CDR3 length equals 16 residues. V lost 5 bases to trimming and J lost 0 bases; unmatched junction nucleotides: 8. The CDR3 DNA reads TGTGCCAGCAGCCAGGCTAGCGGCCCAAGCACAGATACGCAGTATTTT. Its translation: CASSQASGPSTDTQYF.